The 4 T cell receptor beta chains listed next were all sequenced from one sample in a study of T cells in narcolepsy. Using immunoSEQ multiplex PCR, the repertoire was profiled, and TCRdb retains in-frame clones only, with some absent. This table has over 40,000 clones, 88% appearing once. The sample consisted of CD45RA- memory CD4+ T cells from PBMCs. The receptors derive from a human donor with narcolepsy.

In this sample, this clone turned up a few times. The V and J genes are TRBV30 and TRBJ2-1, with 14 bases aligning to TRBD2. The trim removed 1 base at V and 4 bases at J, leaving 18 bases unmatched. CDR1 GTSNPN and CDR2 SVGIG come from the germline V gene (reference sequence). The CDR3 runs to 21 residues. CDR3 in DNA: TGTGCCTGGAGTGGGACAGGGGGATGGACTAGCGGGAGGTCACCATACAATGAGCAGTTCTTC. Its translation: CAWSGTGGWTSGRSPYNEQFF.

The chain joins TRBV27 to TRBJ2-4; 10 nucleotides line up with TRBD2. The CDR3 has 14 amino acids. Germline V gene sequence: CDR1 MNHEY, CDR2 SMNVEV (reference sequence). V was clipped by 4 bases and J by 7 bases; unmatched bases: 4. In DNA, the CDR3 is TGTGCCAGCAGTTCGGGACTAGCGTGGAACATTCAGTACTTC. Protein: CASSSGLAWNIQYF.

This clone showed up just once. The rearrangement links TRBV29-1 to TRBJ2-7; 12 positions agree with TRBD1. V shed 3 bases and J 4 bases; nucleotides not matched to a gene: 4. Germline values: CDR1 SQVTM, CDR2 ANQGSEA. CDR3 length: 14 residues. CDR3 residues: CSVEGTGGGYEQYF. The CDR3 coding sequence is TGCAGCGTTGAGGGGACAGGGGGCGGATACGAGCAGTACTTC.

J is TRBJ1-1 and V is TRBV4-3, with a tentative D call TRBD1 (5 bases). The CDR3 extends over 13 amino acids. Per germline, CDR1 LGHNA and CDR2 YSLEER. Trimming pared 4 bases from V and 3 bases from J, leaving 9 bases between. The CDR3: CASSRQGDTEAFF. CDR3 DNA: TGCGCCAGCAGCCGGCAGGGAGACACTGAAGCTTTCTTT.